What follows is one T cell receptor beta chain and its context. Its matching antigen is unknown. This sample stems from a study of T cell responses to AZD1222 COVID-19 vaccine. Whole-study results and caveats: Clonal diversity may have been underestimated in mostly white British donors. Rises in breadth and depth of Spike-specific TCRs came after two AZD1222 doses.

Between the trimmed V and J ends, which lost 1 base and 8 bases, there was a span of 8 bases. The germline gives CDR1 MNHEY, CDR2 SVGEGT. This CDR3 is 12 amino acids long. Some clones are missing from TCRdb's copy, which holds only in-frame ones; the method was immunoSEQ multiplex PCR. This table has 150,000 to 200,000 clones, 85% to 95% appearing once. The sequences come from peripheral blood, collected on day 0 of AZD1222 vaccination. The TCR sequence derives from an adult in good health. The chain couples TRBV6-2 or TRBV6-3 to TRBJ1-2; no definite D call. CDR3 region: CASSYFVEGYTF. DNA for the CDR3: TGTGCCAGCAGTTACTTCGTGGAGGGCTACACCTTC.